This TCR beta chain was sequenced in a study of vaccination effects on CD4 cells after COVID-19. The overall study: Sequencing in the ViraFEST assay came after antigen-specific CD4+ T cells had been expanded with viral peptide pools, which were used to stimulate PBMC. After the second dose, samples were taken at median day 72.

A 10-day culture period preceded the isolation of CD4+ T cells. Each participant received a vaccine that was either BNT162b2 or mRNA-1273, given as two doses. Vaccine recipients had no previous SARS-CoV-2 infection; their nucleocapsid antibodies were negative. On both days 3 and 7, half of the culture medium was replaced with IL-2 medium. J lost 4 bases, V lost 6 bases, and 9 bases had no gene match. The CDR3 has 15 residues. Germline V gene sequence: CDR1 SNHLY, CDR2 FYNNEI. A note on this clone: Its cognate antigen is unknown.

Clones were sequenced by immunoSEQ multiplex PCR, and TCRdb holds only the in-frame ones, with some missing. Found here are 43,000 or so clones, about 70% of them singletons; the top ten hold about 7%. The clonotype originates from a human donor who received a COVID-19 vaccine. Sequenced material: CD4+ T cells from PBMCs cultured without peptide, taken after COVID-19 vaccination. The rearrangement links TRBV2 to TRBJ1-1; 9 nucleotides match TRBD1. Here the CDR3 reads CASRGQGLTSTEAFF. The CDR3 coding sequence is TGTGCCAGCAGAGGACAGGGGCTTACCTCCACTGAAGCTTTCTTT.